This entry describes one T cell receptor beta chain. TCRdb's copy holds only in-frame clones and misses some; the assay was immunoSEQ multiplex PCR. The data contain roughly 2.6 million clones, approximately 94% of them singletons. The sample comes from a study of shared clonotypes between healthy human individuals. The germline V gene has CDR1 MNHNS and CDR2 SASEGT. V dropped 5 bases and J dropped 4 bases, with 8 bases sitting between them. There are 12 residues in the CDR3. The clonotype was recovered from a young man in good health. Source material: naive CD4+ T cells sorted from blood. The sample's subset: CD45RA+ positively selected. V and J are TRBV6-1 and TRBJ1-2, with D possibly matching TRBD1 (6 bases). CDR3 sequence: CASSRQVYGYTF. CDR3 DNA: TGTGCCAGCAGTCGACAGGTCTATGGCTACACCTTC.